This T cell receptor (beta chain) was profiled in a study of shared clonotypes between healthy human individuals. Study-level results: Clonotypes shared by all four sorted-subset donors had higher generation probabilities than non-shared clonotypes. Exclusively blood specimens were collected; tissue repertoires likely differ.

Naive CD4+ cells were CD45RA-selected; the remaining cells were memory. Germline V lookup: CDR1 LNHDA, CDR2 SQIVND (reference sequence). This CDR3 comprises 19 residues. With V trimmed by 2 bases and J by 0 bases, 13 bases remained unmatched. On this clone itself: Its target is not known.

Profiling relied on immunoSEQ multiplex PCR, and the TCRdb table lists in-frame clones only, not all of them. The data hold roughly 700,000 clones, with 74% observed a single time. The clonotype was recovered from a woman in her twenties or thirties in good health. The specimen was memory CD4+ T cells sorted from blood. Subset in this sample: CD45RA-negative fraction. The chain couples TRBV19 to TRBJ1-1, with 9 nucleotides matching TRBD1. CDR3 DNA sequence: TGTGCCAGTAGTATAATACAGTCGCTGGGACAGGGATTGAACACTGAAGCTTTCTTT. Its translation: CASSIIQSLGQGLNTEAFF.